This T cell receptor (beta chain) was recovered during a study of T-cell memory formation after mild COVID-19 (dated by TCRdb to about 2021). About the investigation overall: TCR sequence clusters from the two donors were found to be largely donor specific. In a couple of donors, T-cell clones that expanded and contracted after mild COVID-19 were tracked by sequencing TCRalpha and TCRbeta repertoires over time. Two young, previously healthy adult volunteers made up the cohort, one male and one female.

A note on this clonotype: Its binding antigen is unknown. No much larger clone is present one base from it, and per-base qualities are unavailable.

Ficoll-Paque density gradient centrifugation was the method used to isolate PBMCs. The paper as a whole reports these results and caveats: Only a couple of mild cases were covered by the study, and larger cohorts that include severe cases with pre-infection samples were considered necessary. SARS-CoV-2 specificity of the second-wave clones peaking on day 37 was not confirmed. Some responding clones were found in pre-infection memory, which suggests that pre-existing cross-reactive memory T cells took part in the SARS-CoV-2 response. Contracting CD4+ clones were located mainly in the CM and EM memory subsets, whereas CD8+ clones were found to be enriched in EMRA. Clones contracting from day 15 to 85 had balanced CD4/CD8 phenotypes, while a second wave expanding from day 15 to 37 was biased towards CD4+.

Sequenced on an Illumina NovaSeq 6000. Using 5'RACE with constant-segment primers, TCRalpha and TCRbeta cDNA libraries were constructed, with sample barcodes and unique molecular identifiers added in the process. Trizol reagent was used to extract RNA from every sample. Library amplification was performed in two PCR steps, and a second sample barcode and Illumina TruSeq adapters were introduced in the second step. The libraries were sequenced on an Illumina NovaSeq using 2 x 150 bp paired-end reads. In the source study's methods: Demultiplexing of reads and collapsing into UMI-guided consensus sequences were performed with migec v1.2.7. Using mixcr v2.1.11, the UMI consensuses were aligned to TRA and TRB V and J templates and assembled into clonotypes. A clonotype was counted as expanded or contracted only if both edgeR and NoisET called the change significant, with noise models trained on biological replicates. For edgeR calls, the cutoffs were a false discovery rate-adjusted p below 0.01 and a log2 fold-change threshold of 1. As an exploratory analysis of dynamics, max-normalized trajectories of the 1000 most abundant clonotypes were examined by PCA with hierarchical clustering. Each responding clone was given a CD4 or CD8 phenotype based on the CD4+ and CD8+ repertoires, which had been sequenced separately. TCRdb reprocessed the public reads (quality trimming at Q25 with fastp, clone calling with MiXCR) and kept in-frame beta chains. Entries that share a CDR3 protein sequence are merged under the most common genes and DNA. The V and J calls and clone size come from TCRdb's table, not from the authors' own analysis. The sample has approximately 300,000 distinct CDR3 sequences on record, 15% to 20% of them singletons. The ten largest clones capture under 25% of the sample.

Trimming accounts for 6 bases at V and 8 bases at J, while the number of junction bases matched to no gene is 13. The CDR3 measures 16 amino acids from cysteine to phenylalanine. The entry retains the CDR3 DNA only, 48 bases that are in frame from base 1. Sequenced sample: PBMCs or a T cell subset sorted from them (not recorded which). The chain is made from TRBV12-3 or TRBV12-4 and TRBJ1-4, and TRBD1 matches 9 of the central bases. This receptor was identified in a man younger than 30 who had mild COVID-19 (a few samples of this study predate the infection). The sample titles of this study are shuffled in the database, so cell type and time point are left out; the donor was told from shared clones. For the CDR3, the sequence is CASRTTGTGRFEKLFF. The nucleotide sequence is given as TGTGCCAGCAGAACAACCGGGACAGGGCGTTTCGAAAAACTGTTTTTT.